The 24 T cell receptor beta chains below come from one sample, sequenced in a study of PD-L1 blockade in urothelial cancer. The protocol was immunoSEQ multiplex PCR, while the TCRdb copy is restricted to in-frame clones and leaves out a portion. The profile covers approximately 38,000 clones, with 65% to 90% appearing a single time and roughly a quarter taken by the ten largest. Sample time point: peripheral blood 6 weeks after treatment start. Sequenced here: PBMCs, sampled around atezolizumab (anti-PD-L1) treatment. The receptors here all came from a man in his 60s with urothelial cancer.

The J gene is TRBJ2-5, the V gene TRBV9; the match to TRBD2 covers 7 bases. Looked up from germline, CDR1 is SGDLS and CDR2 is YYNGEE. V shed 0 bases and J 2 bases; nucleotides not matched to a gene: 4. The CDR3 contains 15 residues. Written as DNA, the CDR3 is TGTGCCAGCAGCGTAGGTGGTAGCGGGCAAGAGACCCAGTACTTC. Encoded protein: CASSVGGSGQETQYF.

In its sample, this clone was seen a few times. This sequence joins TRBV18 and TRBJ1-1; D unresolved. The CDR3 runs to 13 residues. Between the trimmed V and J ends, which lost 2 bases and 7 bases, there was a span of 11 bases. The germline V gene has CDR1 KGHSH and CDR2 LQKENI. DNA for the CDR3: TGTGCCAGCTCACCAAGAGGGATCAGTGAAGCTTTCTTT. Translated: CASSPRGISEAFF.

The rearrangement uses TRBV5-1 and TRBJ2-1; possible D gene TRBD2, 6 bases. Trimming cost V 4 bases and J 6 bases, with 20 bases left between them. There are 16 residues in the CDR3. Germline V gives CDR1 SGHRS, CDR2 YFSETQ. This CDR3 reads CASSPLAKVSGNEQFF. CDR3 nucleotides: TGCGCCAGCAGCCCCCTAGCGAAGGTTTCAGGCAATGAGCAGTTCTTC.

This chain uses TRBV6-5 with TRBJ2-3; 10 positions agree with TRBD1. CDR3 length: 15 residues. Germline V gene data show CDR1 as MNHEY and CDR2 as SVGAGI. The trim removed 6 bases at V and 2 bases at J, leaving 5 bases unmatched. CDR3 sequence: CASSRDRGNTDTQYF. The CDR3, as DNA: TGTGCCAGCAGCAGGGACAGGGGCAACACAGATACGCAGTATTTT.

The chain employs TRBV30 and TRBJ1-5, with 8 bases aligning to TRBD1. Germline values: CDR1 GTSNPN, CDR2 SVGIG (reference sequence). This CDR3 is built from 16 residues. With 3 bases clipped from V and 0 bases from J, the junction kept 7 bases outside the gene matches. CDR3 loop: CAWREAGGYSNQPQHF. The CDR3 coding sequence is TGTGCCTGGAGGGAGGCAGGGGGCTATAGCAATCAGCCCCAGCATTTT.

The gene calls are TRBV7-6 and TRBJ1-1, with no clear D. Trimming shortened V by 0 bases and J by 0 bases, and 8 bases separated the two germline ends. Per germline, CDR1 SGHVS and CDR2 FNYEAQ. The CDR3 loop spans 15 amino acids. CDR3: CASSLAENMNTEAFF. CDR3 bases: TGTGCCAGCAGCTTAGCCGAAAACATGAACACTGAAGCTTTCTTT.

This clone was found a few times. V is TRBV7-9 and J is TRBJ1-1; 11 bases fit TRBD1. After removal of 4 bases from V and 4 bases from J, the junction contained 2 bases not matched to a gene. This CDR3 spans 14 amino acids. In germline, CDR1 is SEHNR, CDR2 FQNEAQ (reference sequence). The CDR3 DNA reads TGTGCCAGCAGCTCAGGACAGGGGGCCACTGAAGCTTTCTTT. Translating gives CASSSGQGATEAFF.

The rearrangement joins TRBV5-1 to TRBJ1-5; TRBD1 matches at 10 bases. Germline lookup yields CDR1 SGHRS and CDR2 YFSETQ. Unmatched junction bases numbered 2, after V lost 0 bases and J lost 5 bases. This CDR3 has 15 residues. The CDR3, as DNA: TGCGCCAGCAGCTTGGCCGGGACAGGGGATCAGCCCCAGCATTTT. It specifies CASSLAGTGDQPQHF. Complete variable domain (other parts from reference TRBV5-1 and TRBJ1-5): KAGVTQTPRYLIKTRGQQVTLSCSPISGHRSVSWYQQTPGQGLQFLFEYFSETQRNKGNFPGRFSGRQFSNSRSEMNVSTLELGDSALYLCASSLAGTGDQPQHFGDGTRLSIL.

The chain has TRBV5-1 and TRBJ2-5; the match to TRBD1 covers 9 bases. Germline V gene lookup returns CDR1 SGHRS and CDR2 YFSETQ. The trim removed 0 bases at V and 5 bases at J, leaving 5 bases unmatched. This CDR3 region has 15 residues. In nucleotides, the CDR3 is TGCGCCAGCAGCTTGGCCGGACAGGGGTACGAGACCCAGTACTTC. Translating gives CASSLAGQGYETQYF.

The V call is TRBV13, the J call TRBJ1-6; D might be TRBD1 (5 bases). This CDR3 comprises 17 residues. Germline loops: CDR1 PRHDT, CDR2 FYEKMQ (reference sequence). Trimming stripped 3 bases from V and 0 bases from J, with 12 bases between. The CDR3 nucleotides are TGTGCCAGCAGCTTCGGGACTGTAAGCTCCTATAATTCACCCCTCCACTTT. As protein: CASSFGTVSSYNSPLHF. Using reference TRBV13 and TRBJ1-6 for the parts outside the CDR3, the full variable domain is AAGVIQSPRHLIKEKRETATLKCYPIPRHDTVYWYQQGPGQDPQFLISFYEKMQSDKGSIPDRFSAQQFSDYHSELNMSSLELGDSALYFCASSFGTVSSYNSPLHFGNGTRLTVT.

The chain employs TRBV6-1 and TRBJ1-5, with 7 bases lining up with TRBD1. The CDR3 extends over 14 amino acids. Trimming removed 6 bases from V and 4 bases from J; junction bases left unmatched: 6. Germline V gives CDR1 MNHNS, CDR2 SASEGT. The CDR3 DNA follows: TGTGCCAGCAGCCCAGGGGGTCCGAATCAGCCCCAGCATTTT. It is translated as CASSPGGPNQPQHF.

V and J are TRBV30 and TRBJ2-5; 13 nucleotides match TRBD2. Germline V gene data show CDR1 as GTSNPN and CDR2 as SVGIG (reference sequence). This CDR3 contains 14 residues. Germline trimming cut 5 bases from V and 5 bases from J; bases unmatched to any gene: 5. Written as DNA, the CDR3 is TGTGCCTGGCGGACTAGCGGGAGCTTGGAGACCCAGTACTTC. It is translated as CAWRTSGSLETQYF. The full variable domain, in which reference TRBV30 and TRBJ2-5 provide the parts outside the CDR3, is SQTIHQWPATLVQPVGSPLSLECTVEGTSNPNLYWYRQAAGRGLQLLFYSVGIGQISSEVPQNLSASRPQDRQFILSSKKLLLSDSGFYLCAWRTSGSLETQYFGPGTRLLVL.

The rearrangement links TRBV5-1 to TRBJ1-1; 8 nucleotides line up with TRBD1. CDR1 SGHRS and CDR2 YFSETQ come from the germline V gene. After removal of 0 bases from V and 5 bases from J, the junction contained 3 bases not matched to a gene. The CDR3 spans 14 residues. CDR3 amino acids: CASSLDRGETEAFF. In nucleotides, the CDR3 is TGCGCCAGCAGCTTGGACAGGGGGGAAACTGAAGCTTTCTTT.

The chain is built from TRBV30 and TRBJ2-3, with D possibly TRBD1 on 5 matching bases. Germline CDR1 and CDR2: GTSNPN and SVGIG (reference sequence). V was shortened by 0 bases and J by 3 bases, with 13 bases between the two germline ends. This CDR3 is built from 15 residues. In DNA, the CDR3 is TGTGCCTGGAGTGTTGGGCAGGGAAAAACAGATACGCAGTATTTT. Protein: CAWSVGQGKTDTQYF. Supplemented by reference TRBV30 and TRBJ2-3, the full variable domain reads SQTIHQWPATLVQPVGSPLSLECTVEGTSNPNLYWYRQAAGRGLQLLFYSVGIGQISSEVPQNLSASRPQDRQFILSSKKLLLSDSGFYLCAWSVGQGKTDTQYFGPGTRLTVL.

The chain employs TRBV5-1 and TRBJ2-3; D is perhaps TRBD2 (7 bases). This CDR3 contains 14 residues. From germline, CDR1 is SGHRS and CDR2 YFSETQ. V was shortened by 3 bases and J by 1 base, with 9 bases between the two germline ends. Here the CDR3 reads CASSWEGGTDTQYF. The CDR3 DNA sequence: TGCGCCAGCAGCTGGGAGGGGGGCACAGATACGCAGTATTTT. The full variable domain, its missing parts supplied by reference TRBV5-1 and TRBJ2-3, is KAGVTQTPRYLIKTRGQQVTLSCSPISGHRSVSWYQQTPGQGLQFLFEYFSETQRNKGNFPGRFSGRQFSNSRSEMNVSTLELGDSALYLCASSWEGGTDTQYFGPGTRLTVL.

This chain connects TRBV4-2 to TRBJ1-1; 10 positions agree with TRBD1. The CDR3 has 15 amino acids. Trimming at V came to 1 base and at J to 5 bases, leaving 4 bases not matched to a gene. Germline loops: CDR1 LGHNA, CDR2 YNFKEQ. CDR3 DNA sequence: TGTGCCAGCAGCCAAGTTGGGACAGGGGAAACTGAAGCTTTCTTT. It specifies CASSQVGTGETEAFF.

The chain is built from TRBV20-1 and TRBJ2-1, with D perhaps TRBD2 (5 bases). Trimming removed 1 base at V and 10 bases at J, with 8 bases between. From germline, CDR1 is DFQATT and CDR2 SNEGSKA (reference sequence). CDR3 length equals 11 residues. The CDR3 bases are TGCAGTGCTAGAGGGACTGGCGAGCAGTTCTTC. Translated, it gives CSARGTGEQFF.

As regards this clone: At one end the junction does not follow the germline gene, possibly because of a read error. This sequence joins TRBV7-7 and TRBJ2-2; D remains ambiguous. Germline assignment: CDR1 SSHAT and CDR2 FNYEAQ (reference sequence). The CDR3 has 13 residues. CDR3 sequence (DNA): TGTGCTAGCAGTTCTAACTTTCCGGGGGAGCTGTTTTTT. Its protein is CASSSNFPGELFF.

The chain uses TRBV5-4 and TRBJ2-5; D is uncertain. The CDR3 length is 14 residues. Trimming took 3 bases from V and 2 from J, leaving 11 bases between them. The germline V gene has CDR1 SGHNT and CDR2 YYREEE (reference sequence). The DNA of the CDR3 is TGTGCCAGCAGCTCCCGAACTATACAAGAGACCCAGTACTTC. Encoded protein: CASSSRTIQETQYF.

This chain connects TRBV5-6 to TRBJ2-3; weak D call: TRBD2 (5 bases). With 5 bases removed from V and 2 bases from J, the gap between germline ends came to 21 bases. Germline CDR1 and CDR2: SGHDT and YYEEEE. The CDR3 sequence is 17 residues long. CDR3 region: CASSQTRRVIPTDTQYF. For the CDR3, the DNA is TGTGCCAGCAGTCAAACGAGGCGGGTAATACCCACAGATACGCAGTATTTT. Complete variable domain (other parts from reference TRBV5-6 and TRBJ2-3): DAGVTQSPTHLIKTRGQQVTLRCSPKSGHDTVSWYQQALGQGPQFIFQYYEEEERQRGNFPDRFSGHQFPNYSSELNVNALLLGDSALYLCASSQTRRVIPTDTQYFGPGTRLTVL.

The genes are TRBV21-1 and TRBJ1-5. TRBV21-1 is described as a pseudogene. CDR3 length: 10 amino acids. The CDR3 coding sequence is TGTGCCAGCACCCCGTTATCCCAGCATTTT. The encoded protein is CASTPLSQHF.

In nucleotides, the CDR3 is TGTGCCAGCAGCCCAGATGCCGACAGGGACTATGGCTACACCTTC. Its protein is CASSPDADRDYGYTF. The genes are TRBV9 and TRBJ1-2, with 7 bases lining up with TRBD1. From germline, CDR1 is SGDLS and CDR2 YYNGEE. The V gene end was trimmed by 4 bases and the J gene end by 3 bases; junction bases not matched to a gene: 9. The CDR3 totals 15 residues.

The J gene is TRBJ1-1, the V gene TRBV19; TRBD1 might be the D (6 bases). The V gene lost 5 bases and the J gene lost 3 bases, with 13 bases spanning the gap. Per the germline V gene, CDR1 is LNHDA and CDR2 is SQIVND (reference sequence). The CDR3 has 14 amino acids. In nucleotides, the CDR3 is TGTGCCAGTAGTCGCAGGACAGACGACACTGAAGCTTTCTTT. It translates to CASSRRTDDTEAFF.

The chain carries TRBV6-1 and TRBJ2-7, with a weak D call TRBD1 (5 bases). V was shortened by 6 bases and J by 3 bases, with 12 bases between the two germline ends. The germline V gene encodes CDR1 MNHNS and CDR2 SASEGT. The CDR3 is 13 amino acids. The chain's CDR3 is CASRPDRYYEQYF. CDR3 DNA: TGTGCCAGCAGACCAGACAGATACTACGAGCAGTACTTC.